The sequence of this T cell receptor (beta chain) was determined in a study of blood T cell repertoires in COVID-19. Overall study context: Specimens from acute and convalescent COVID-19 originated in the United States, Italy and Spain.

The Seattle site enrolled patients during active infection and followed them longitudinally. Source study methods: By means of reference gene primer amplification, nucleated cell counts were estimated. The table came from immunoSEQ multiplex PCR; TCRdb's copy has only in-frame clones and leaves some out. From that table come the V and J calls and clone size; the DNA was used to work out D and trimming. Seen here are about 230,000 clones, roughly 79% observed once, and the top ten hold 6.5% to 8.5%. V was pared by 0 bases and J by 6 bases, with 17 bases between. The CDR3 consists of 16 residues. Germline lookup yields CDR1 LGHDT and CDR2 YNNKEL (reference sequence).

The sample comprised peripheral blood. The chain joins TRBV3-1 (or the pseudogene TRBV3-2) to TRBJ2-5; weak D call: TRBD1 (5 bases). The receptor was derived from an elderly woman with COVID-19, enrolled during active disease. The CDR3, as DNA: TGTGCCAGCAGCCAAGATCTAACCCGCAGGGCGCAGACCCAGTACTTC. This translates into CASSQDLTRRAQTQYF.